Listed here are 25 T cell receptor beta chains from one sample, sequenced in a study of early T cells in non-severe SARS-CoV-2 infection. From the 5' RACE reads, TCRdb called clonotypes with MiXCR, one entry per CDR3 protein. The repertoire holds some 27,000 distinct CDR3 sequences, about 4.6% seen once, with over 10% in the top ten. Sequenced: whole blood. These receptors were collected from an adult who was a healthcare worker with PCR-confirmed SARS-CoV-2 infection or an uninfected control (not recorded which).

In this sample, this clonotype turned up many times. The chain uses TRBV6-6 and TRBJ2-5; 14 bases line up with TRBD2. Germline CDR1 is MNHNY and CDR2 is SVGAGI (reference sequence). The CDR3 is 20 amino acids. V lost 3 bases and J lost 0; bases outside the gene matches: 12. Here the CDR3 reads CASSYGPPGLAGEHQETQYF. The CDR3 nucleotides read TGTGCCAGCAGTTATGGGCCCCCGGGACTAGCGGGGGAACACCAAGAGACCCAGTACTTC.

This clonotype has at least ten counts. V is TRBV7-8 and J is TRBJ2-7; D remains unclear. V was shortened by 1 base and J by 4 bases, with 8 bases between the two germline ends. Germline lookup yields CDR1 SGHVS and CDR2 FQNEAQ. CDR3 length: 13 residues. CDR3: CASSLGTPYEQYF. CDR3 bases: TGTGCCAGCAGCTTAGGCACACCTTACGAGCAGTACTTC.

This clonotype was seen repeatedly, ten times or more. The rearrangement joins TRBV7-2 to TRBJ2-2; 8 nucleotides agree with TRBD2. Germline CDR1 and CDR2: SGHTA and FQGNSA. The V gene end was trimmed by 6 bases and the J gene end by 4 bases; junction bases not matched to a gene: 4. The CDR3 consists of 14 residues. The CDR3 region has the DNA TGTGCCAGCAGAAGCGGGAGAAGCACCGGGGAGCTGTTTTTT. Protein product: CASRSGRSTGELFF.

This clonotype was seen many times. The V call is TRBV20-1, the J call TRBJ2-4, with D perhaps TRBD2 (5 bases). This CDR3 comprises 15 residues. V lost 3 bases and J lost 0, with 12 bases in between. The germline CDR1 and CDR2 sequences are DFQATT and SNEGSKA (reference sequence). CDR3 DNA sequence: TGCAGTGCTAGTCCGGGAACACTAGCCAAAAACATTCAGTACTTC. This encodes CSASPGTLAKNIQYF.

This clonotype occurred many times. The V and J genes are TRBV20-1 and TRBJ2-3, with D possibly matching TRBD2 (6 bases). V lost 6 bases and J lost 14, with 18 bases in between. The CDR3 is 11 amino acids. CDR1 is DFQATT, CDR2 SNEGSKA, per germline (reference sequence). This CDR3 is CSAPLATSWYF. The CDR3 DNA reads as TGCAGTGCGCCGCTAGCGACTTCATGGTATTTT.

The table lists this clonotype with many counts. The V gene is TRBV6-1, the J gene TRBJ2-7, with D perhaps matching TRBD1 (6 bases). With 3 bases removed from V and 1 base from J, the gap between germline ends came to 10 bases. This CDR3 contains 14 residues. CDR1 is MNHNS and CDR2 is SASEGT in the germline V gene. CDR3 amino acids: CASSDYGQSYEQYF. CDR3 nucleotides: TGTGCCAGCAGTGACTACGGACAGTCCTACGAGCAGTACTTC.

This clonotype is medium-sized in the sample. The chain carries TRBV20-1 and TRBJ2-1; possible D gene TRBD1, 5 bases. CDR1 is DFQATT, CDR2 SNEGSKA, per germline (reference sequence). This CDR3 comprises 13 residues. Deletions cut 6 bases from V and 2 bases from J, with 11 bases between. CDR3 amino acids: CSAAEGAYNEQFF. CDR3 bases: TGCAGTGCCGCGGAAGGGGCCTACAATGAGCAGTTCTTC.

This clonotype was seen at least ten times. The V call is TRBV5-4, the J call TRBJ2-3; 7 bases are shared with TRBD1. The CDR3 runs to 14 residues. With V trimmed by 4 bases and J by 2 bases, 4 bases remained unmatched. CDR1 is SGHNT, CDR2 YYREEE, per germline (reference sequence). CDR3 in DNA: TGTGCCAGCAGCAGGGACAGTAACACAGATACGCAGTATTTT. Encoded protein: CASSRDSNTDTQYF.

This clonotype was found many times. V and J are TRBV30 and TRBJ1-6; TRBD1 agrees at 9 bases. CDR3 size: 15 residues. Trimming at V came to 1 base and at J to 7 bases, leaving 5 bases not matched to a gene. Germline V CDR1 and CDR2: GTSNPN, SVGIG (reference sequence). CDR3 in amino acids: CAWSASGTGNSPLHF. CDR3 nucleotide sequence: TGTGCCTGGAGTGCCTCCGGGACAGGGAATTCACCCCTCCACTTT.

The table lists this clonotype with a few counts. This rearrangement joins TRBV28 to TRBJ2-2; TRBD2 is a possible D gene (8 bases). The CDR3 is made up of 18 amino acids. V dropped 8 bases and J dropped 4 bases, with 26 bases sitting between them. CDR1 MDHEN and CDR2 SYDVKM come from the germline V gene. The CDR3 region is CASSPLREGARGTGELFF. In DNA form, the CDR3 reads TGTGCCAGCTCACCCCTACGGGAGGGGGCTAGGGGCACCGGGGAGCTGTTTTTT.

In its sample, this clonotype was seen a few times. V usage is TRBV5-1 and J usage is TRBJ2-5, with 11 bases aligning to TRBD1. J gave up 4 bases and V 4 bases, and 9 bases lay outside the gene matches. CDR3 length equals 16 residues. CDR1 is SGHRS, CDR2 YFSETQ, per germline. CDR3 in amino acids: CASSIAGTGGLETQYF. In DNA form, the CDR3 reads TGCGCCAGCAGCATTGCCGGGACAGGGGGATTAGAGACCCAGTACTTC.

The CDR3 loop reads CARGTSDTGELFF. CDR3 nucleotides: TGTGCCAGGGGGACTAGCGACACCGGGGAGCTGTTTTTT. The chain has TRBV12-3 or TRBV12-4 and TRBJ2-2; TRBD2 aligns across 10 bases. This CDR3 comprises 13 residues. V shed 9 bases and J 3 bases; nucleotides not matched to a gene: 1.

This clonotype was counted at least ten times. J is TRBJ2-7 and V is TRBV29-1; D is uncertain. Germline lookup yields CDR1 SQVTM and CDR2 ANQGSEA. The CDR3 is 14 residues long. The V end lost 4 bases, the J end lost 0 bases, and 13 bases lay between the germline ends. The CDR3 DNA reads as TGCAGCGTTGCCCTGGCGGTTAGCTCCTACGAGCAGTACTTC. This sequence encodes CSVALAVSSYEQYF.

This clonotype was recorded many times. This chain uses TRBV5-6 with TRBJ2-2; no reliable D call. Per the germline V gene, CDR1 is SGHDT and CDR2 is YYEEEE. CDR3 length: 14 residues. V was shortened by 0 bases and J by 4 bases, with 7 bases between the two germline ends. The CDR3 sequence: CASSLGQATGELFF. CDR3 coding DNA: TGTGCCAGCAGCTTGGGACAAGCCACCGGGGAGCTGTTTTTT. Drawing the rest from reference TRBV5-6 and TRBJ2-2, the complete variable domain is DAGVTQSPTHLIKTRGQQVTLRCSPKSGHDTVSWYQQALGQGPQFIFQYYEEEERQRGNFPDRFSGHQFPNYSSELNVNALLLGDSALYLCASSLGQATGELFFGEGSRLTVL.

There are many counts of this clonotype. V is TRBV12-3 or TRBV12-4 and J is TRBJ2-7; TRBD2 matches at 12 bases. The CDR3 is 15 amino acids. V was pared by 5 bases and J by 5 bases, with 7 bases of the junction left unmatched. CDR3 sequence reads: CASSKLAGGLDEQYF. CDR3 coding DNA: TGTGCCAGCAGTAAACTAGCGGGAGGTCTTGACGAGCAGTACTTC.

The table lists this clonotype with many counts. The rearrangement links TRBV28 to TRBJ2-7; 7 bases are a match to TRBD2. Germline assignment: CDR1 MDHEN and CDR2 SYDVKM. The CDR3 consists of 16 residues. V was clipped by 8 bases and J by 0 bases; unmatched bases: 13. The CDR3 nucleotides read TGTGCCAGCCCCCCCCGGGGCGGGGGACGCTCCTACGAGCAGTACTTC. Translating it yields CASPPRGGGRSYEQYF.

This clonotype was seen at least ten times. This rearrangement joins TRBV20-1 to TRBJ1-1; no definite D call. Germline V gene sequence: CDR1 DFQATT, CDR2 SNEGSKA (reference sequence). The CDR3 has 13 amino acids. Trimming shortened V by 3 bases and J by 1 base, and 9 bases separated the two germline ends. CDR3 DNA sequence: TGCAGTGCTAGGACCAGTTGGAACACTGAAGCTTTCTTT. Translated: CSARTSWNTEAFF.

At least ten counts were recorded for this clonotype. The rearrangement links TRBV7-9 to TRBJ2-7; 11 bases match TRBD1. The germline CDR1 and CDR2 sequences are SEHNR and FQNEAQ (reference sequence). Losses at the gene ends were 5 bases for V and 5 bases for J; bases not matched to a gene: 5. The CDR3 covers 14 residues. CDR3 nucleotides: TGTGCCAGCAGCCCCGGGACAGGGGGAAACGAGCAGTACTTC. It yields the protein CASSPGTGGNEQYF.

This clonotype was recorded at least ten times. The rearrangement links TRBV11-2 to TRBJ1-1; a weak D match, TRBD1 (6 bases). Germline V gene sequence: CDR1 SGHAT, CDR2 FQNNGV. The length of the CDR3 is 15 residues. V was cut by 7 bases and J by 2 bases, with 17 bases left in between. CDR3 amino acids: CASISGANLNTEAFF. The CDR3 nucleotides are TGTGCCAGCATCTCAGGGGCAAACTTAAACACTGAAGCTTTCTTT.

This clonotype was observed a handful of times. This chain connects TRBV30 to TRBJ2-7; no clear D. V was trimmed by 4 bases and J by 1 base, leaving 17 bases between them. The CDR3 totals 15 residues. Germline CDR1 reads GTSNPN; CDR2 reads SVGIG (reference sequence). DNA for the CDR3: TGTGCCTGGACCAACCCCGGTTACGCTTCCTACGAGCAGTACTTC. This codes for CAWTNPGYASYEQYF. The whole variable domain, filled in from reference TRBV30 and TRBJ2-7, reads SQTIHQWPATLVQPVGSPLSLECTVEGTSNPNLYWYRQAAGRGLQLLFYSVGIGQISSEVPQNLSASRPQDRQFILSSKKLLLSDSGFYLCAWTNPGYASYEQYFGPGTRLTVT.

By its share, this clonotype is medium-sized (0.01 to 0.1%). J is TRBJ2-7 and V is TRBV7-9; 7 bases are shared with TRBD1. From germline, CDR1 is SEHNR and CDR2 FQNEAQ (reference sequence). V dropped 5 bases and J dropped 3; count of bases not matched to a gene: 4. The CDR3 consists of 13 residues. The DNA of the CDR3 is TGTGCCAGCAGCCTCTCAGGGGGCTACGAGCAGTACTTC. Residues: CASSLSGGYEQYF.

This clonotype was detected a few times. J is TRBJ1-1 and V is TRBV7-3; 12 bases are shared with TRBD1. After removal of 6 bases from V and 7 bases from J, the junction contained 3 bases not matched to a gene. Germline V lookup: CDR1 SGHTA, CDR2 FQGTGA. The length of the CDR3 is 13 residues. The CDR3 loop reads CASRGQGAGEAFF. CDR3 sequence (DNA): TGTGCCAGCAGGGGACAGGGGGCAGGTGAAGCTTTCTTT.

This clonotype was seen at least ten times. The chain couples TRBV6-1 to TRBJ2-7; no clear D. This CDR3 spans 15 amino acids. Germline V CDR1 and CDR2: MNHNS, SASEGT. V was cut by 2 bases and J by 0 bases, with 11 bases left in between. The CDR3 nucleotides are TGTGCCAGCAGTGAATTCCATTGGAGCTCCTACGAGCAGTACTTC. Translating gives CASSEFHWSSYEQYF.

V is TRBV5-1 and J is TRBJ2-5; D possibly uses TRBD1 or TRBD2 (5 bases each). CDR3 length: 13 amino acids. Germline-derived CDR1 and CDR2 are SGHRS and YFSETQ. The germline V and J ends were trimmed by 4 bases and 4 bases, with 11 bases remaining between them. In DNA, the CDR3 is TGCGCCAGCAGCCCCGGGGCCGGAGAGACCCAGTACTTC. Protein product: CASSPGAGETQYF.

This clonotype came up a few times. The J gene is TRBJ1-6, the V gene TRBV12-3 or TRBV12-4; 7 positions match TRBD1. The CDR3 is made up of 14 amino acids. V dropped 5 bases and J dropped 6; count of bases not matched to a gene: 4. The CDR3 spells CASSKRQGNSPLHF. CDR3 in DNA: TGTGCCAGCAGTAAGCGACAGGGTAATTCACCCCTCCACTTT.